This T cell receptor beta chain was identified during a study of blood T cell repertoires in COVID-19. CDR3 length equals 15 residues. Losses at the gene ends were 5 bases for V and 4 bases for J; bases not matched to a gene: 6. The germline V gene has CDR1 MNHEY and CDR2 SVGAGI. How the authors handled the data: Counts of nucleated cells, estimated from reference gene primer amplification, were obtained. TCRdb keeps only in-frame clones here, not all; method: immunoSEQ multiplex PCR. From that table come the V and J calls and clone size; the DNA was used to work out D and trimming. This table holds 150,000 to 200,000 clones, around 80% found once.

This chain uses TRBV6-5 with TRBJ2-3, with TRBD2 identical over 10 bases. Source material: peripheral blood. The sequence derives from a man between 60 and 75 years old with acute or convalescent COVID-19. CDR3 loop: CASSTSLAGADTQYF. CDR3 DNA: TGTGCCAGCAGTACGTCCCTAGCGGGAGCAGATACGCAGTATTTT.